Presented here are 29 T cell receptor beta chains from one specimen sequenced in a study of shared clonotypes between healthy human individuals. Clones were read by immunoSEQ multiplex PCR, and TCRdb kept only the in-frame ones, dropping some. Of 470,000 or so clones listed, roughly 80% were seen once; the top ten hold about 13%. Sequencing was carried out using PBMCs. The receptors here all came from a woman aged 40 to 50 in good health. Some clones in this sample may be carry-over from other donors' samples.

The CDR3 DNA reads as TGTGCCAGCAGTTCAACCGGGACAGGGGCTCTTGAGCAGTTCTTC. Translating it yields CASSSTGTGALEQFF. J is TRBJ2-1 and V is TRBV5-6, with 10 positions matching TRBD1. Germline lookup yields CDR1 SGHDT and CDR2 YYEEEE. This CDR3 is 15 amino acids long. With 5 bases clipped from V and 9 bases from J, the junction kept 11 bases outside the gene matches.

On this clone: A far larger clone is one nucleotide away, so this likely arose from a read error. This sequence joins TRBV7-3 and TRBJ2-2; possible D gene TRBD1, 5 bases. From germline, CDR1 is SGHTA and CDR2 FQGTGA. V lost 4 bases, J lost 4 bases, and 16 bases lay in between. The CDR3 runs to 16 residues. Here the CDR3 reads CASSSAGFASTGELFF. DNA of the CDR3: TGTGCCAGCAGCTCGGCAGGGTTTGCATCCACCGGGGAGCTGTTTTTT.

This clone came up once. The chain links TRBV6-5 to TRBJ2-7; the match to TRBD1 covers 8 bases. The V gene's germline CDR1 is MNHEY and CDR2 SVGAGI. The CDR3 runs to 14 residues. CDR3 nucleotide sequence: TGTGCAAACCCAGGGGGCTCCAGCTCCTACGAGCAGTACTTC. It translates to CANPGGSSSYEQYF.

Worth noting for this clone: A far larger clone is one nucleotide away, so this likely arose from a read error. The V gene is TRBV10-2, the J gene TRBJ2-3; D call uncertain. CDR3 length: 11 amino acids. V was clipped by 1 base and J by 6 bases, with 2 bases between them. Germline V gene lookup returns CDR1 WSHSY and CDR2 SAAADI. This CDR3 is CASSELDTQYF. CDR3 DNA: TGCGCCAGCAGTGAGTTGGATACGCAGTATTTT.

To note about this clone: Given a much more abundant clone one base away, this may be a read error. This chain uses TRBV18 with TRBJ2-3; the match to TRBD1 covers 8 bases. Germline-derived CDR1 and CDR2 are KGHSH and LQKENI. The CDR3 extends over 14 amino acids. As DNA, the CDR3 is TGTGCCAGCTCCGGACAGGGTCAGTCAGATATGCAGTATTTT. This translates into CASSGQGQSDMQYF.

The V gene is TRBV27, the J gene TRBJ1-3; D remains unclear. The V gene lost 7 bases and the J gene lost 4 bases, with 14 bases spanning the gap. The CDR3 runs 14 residues. The germline CDR1 and CDR2 sequences are MNHEY and SMNVEV (reference sequence). The CDR3 here is CASKPSLLGNTIYF. The CDR3 nucleotides are TGTGCCAGCAAGCCCAGTCTGTTGGGAAACACCATATATTTT.

The CDR3 DNA reads as TGCGCCAGCAGCCCGGACGGTTTCTACGAGCAGTACTTC. Translating gives CASSPDGFYEQYF. The gene calls are TRBV5-1 and TRBJ2-7; D not certain. The V gene lost 4 bases and the J gene lost 3 bases, with 11 bases spanning the gap. This CDR3 region has 13 residues. Per the germline V gene, CDR1 is SGHRS and CDR2 is YFSETQ.

This chain connects TRBV6-5 to TRBJ1-2; D possibly corresponds to TRBD1 (5 bases). Germline lookup yields CDR1 MNHEY and CDR2 SVGAGI. V shed 7 bases and J shed 3 bases, with 9 bases lying between them. The CDR3 runs to 12 residues. The CDR3 here is CASIGADYGYTF. The CDR3 coding sequence is TGTGCCAGCATTGGGGCTGACTATGGCTACACCTTC.

This clone came up a few times. The chain joins TRBV1 to TRBJ2-7; the D call of TRBD1 is as the table states it, not checked on the DNA. TRBV1 constitutes a pseudogene. The CDR3 runs to 16 residues. For the CDR3, the DNA is TGCACCAGCTTCCTCCCCCCCCGGGGACAACCAAACGAGCAGTACTTC. It specifies CTSFLPPRGQPNEQYF.

The chain recombines TRBV30 with TRBJ1-5; D is ambiguous. The V end was cut by 0 bases, the J end by 3 bases, with 12 bases between. CDR3 length: 15 amino acids. Germline V gives CDR1 GTSNPN, CDR2 SVGIG (reference sequence). In nucleotides, the CDR3 is TGTGCCTGGAGTGTAGGGCAGCGCTCCAATCAGCCCCAGCATTTT. It translates to CAWSVGQRSNQPQHF.

This clone was observed a single time. The chain couples TRBV25-1 to TRBJ2-7, with D hard to call. Germline V gives CDR1 MGHDK, CDR2 SYGVNS. V was clipped by 9 bases and J by 3 bases, with 15 bases between them. The CDR3 runs to 13 residues. The chain's CDR3 is CASQIASNYEQYF. CDR3 DNA: TGTGCCAGTCAGATAGCCAGCAACTACGAGCAGTACTTC.

CDR3 region: CASWRAGVVETQYF. The DNA of the CDR3 is TGTGCCAGCTGGCGGGCGGGAGTCGTGGAGACCCAGTACTTC. V usage is TRBV27 and J usage is TRBJ2-5; 7 nucleotides align to TRBD2. The ends lost 8 bases at V and 5 bases at J; junction bases unmatched: 11. Germline values: CDR1 MNHEY, CDR2 SMNVEV (reference sequence). The CDR3 consists of 14 residues.

The chain joins TRBV11-3 to TRBJ2-1; D tentatively reads TRBD1 or TRBD2 (5 bases each). CDR3 length: 15 amino acids. Germline lookup yields CDR1 SGHNT and CDR2 YENEEA. V shed 3 bases and J shed 0 bases, with 9 bases lying between them. CDR3 nucleotide sequence: TGTGCCAGCAGCTTTGGGGGAGCCTCCTACAATGAGCAGTTCTTC. This codes for CASSFGGASYNEQFF.

Note on this clone: Given a far larger clone just one base away, this is likely a sequencing read error. The chain joins TRBV6-5 to TRBJ1-4; no clear D gene. Germline CDR1 and CDR2: MNHEY and SVGAGI. The CDR3 runs 16 residues. CDR3 DNA sequence: TGTGCCGGCAGTTACGGGCCGATAGCAACTAATGAAAAACTGTTTTTT. Translating it yields CAGSYGPIATNEKLFF.

This clone was seen just once. The V and J genes are TRBV11-2 and TRBJ2-1; D remains ambiguous. Trimming took off 1 base at V and 8 bases at J, with 15 bases between the two ends. This CDR3 is 15 amino acids long. From germline, CDR1 is SGHAT and CDR2 FQNNGV. The CDR3 coding sequence is TGTGCCAGCAGCTTAGCCCTCGCTGCCCTTGATGAGCAGTTCTTC. It specifies CASSLALAALDEQFF.

The CDR3, as DNA: TGCAGCGTTGAAGGGACTAGCGGAACCTACAATGAGCAGTTCTTC. Amino acid sequence: CSVEGTSGTYNEQFF. This sequence joins TRBV29-1 and TRBJ2-1; 10 nucleotides align to TRBD2. Trimming cost V 1 base and J 2 bases; bases outside gene matches: 2. This CDR3 comprises 15 residues. Germline CDR1 reads SQVTM; CDR2 reads ANQGSEA.

The chain uses TRBV5-1 and TRBJ2-5; D unresolved. Germline CDR1 and CDR2: SGHRS and YFSETQ. The CDR3 sequence is 11 residues long. V was cut by 4 bases and J by 7 bases, with 8 bases left in between. DNA for the CDR3: TGCGCCAGCAGCGACGAGCGGACCCAGTACTTC. It specifies CASSDERTQYF.

This chain joins TRBV11-2 and TRBJ2-5; 10 bases map to TRBD1. V gave up 4 bases and J gave up 4 bases; unmatched junction bases: 6. Germline V gene data show CDR1 as SGHAT and CDR2 as FQNNGV. The CDR3 runs 15 residues. CDR3 DNA sequence: TGTGCCAGCAGCTCGCGGACAGGGGGAGTAGAGACCCAGTACTTC. Translating gives CASSSRTGGVETQYF.

The chain links TRBV18 to TRBJ2-2, with TRBD2 matching 9 bases. CDR1 is KGHSH and CDR2 is LQKENI in the germline V gene. The CDR3 has 17 amino acids. The junction had 9 bases not matched to a gene; V was cut back by 3 bases and J by 4 bases. CDR3 loop: CASSPFLAGSGTGELFF. DNA of the CDR3: TGTGCCAGCTCACCTTTCCTAGCGGGATCGGGCACCGGGGAGCTGTTTTTT. Looking up the rest from reference TRBV18 and TRBJ2-2 gives the full variable domain: NAGVMQNPRHLVRRRGQEARLRCSPMKGHSHVYWYRQLPEEGLKFMVYLQKENIIDESGMPKERFSAEFPKEGPSILRIQQVVRGDSAAYFCASSPFLAGSGTGELFFGEGSRLTVL.

This rearrangement joins TRBV18 to TRBJ1-1; perhaps TRBD1 as D (6 bases). Germline V gene sequence: CDR1 KGHSH, CDR2 LQKENI. With 3 bases removed from V and 5 bases from J, the gap between germline ends came to 16 bases. CDR3 length: 15 amino acids. The CDR3 spells CASSPGRGRGTEAFF. CDR3 sequence (DNA): TGTGCCAGCTCACCGGGTCGGGGGCGCGGTACTGAAGCTTTCTTT.

This clone was recorded many times. Other DNA variants within this sample encode the same CDR3. The chain has TRBV5-1 and TRBJ1-1; unclear D gene. Germline V lookup: CDR1 SGHRS, CDR2 YFSETQ. The CDR3 extends over 14 amino acids. V was pared by 0 bases and J by 1 base, with 7 bases between. The CDR3: CASSLGPTNTEAFF. CDR3 DNA: TGCGCCAGCAGCTTGGGACCTACGAACACTGAAGCTTTCTTT.

In this sample, this clone turned up a few times. This chain joins TRBV2 and TRBJ1-1; D uncertain. Deletions cut 4 bases from V and 1 base from J, with 10 bases between. The CDR3 is made up of 14 amino acids. CDR1 and CDR2 (germline): SNHLY, FYNNEI. In DNA, the CDR3 is TGTGCCAGCAGTGGGTGGGGATCGAACACTGAAGCTTTCTTT. Protein product: CASSGWGSNTEAFF.

With regard to this clone: The likely explanation is a read error, given a far larger clone one base away. The V and J genes are TRBV2 and TRBJ2-7; D is ambiguous. This CDR3 contains 12 residues. Germline CDR1 reads SNHLY; CDR2 reads FYNNEI. Trimming stripped 4 bases from V and 2 bases from J, with 6 bases between. The CDR3 DNA is TGTGCCAGCAGTGCTGGGGCCTACGAGCAGTACTTC. Protein: CASSAGAYEQYF.

Comments on this clone: Since a far larger clone is one base different, this is likely a read error. The missing conserved phenylalanine or tryptophan at the end of this CDR3 makes a read error likely. V is TRBV7-8 and J is TRBJ2-7; 8 bases map to TRBD1. Germline V gene data show CDR1 as SGHVS and CDR2 as FQNEAQ. The CDR3 is made up of 13 amino acids. Unmatched junction bases numbered 7, after V lost 5 bases and J lost 7 bases. CDR3 DNA: TGTGCCAGCAGCCTAGGACAGGGCCAAGAGCAGTACTTA. Residues: CASSLGQGQEQYL.

A single count supports this clone. The CDR3 region is CASSPGPDQPQHF. In nucleotides, the CDR3 is TGTGCCAGCAGCCCTGGACCCGACCAGCCCCAGCATTTT. V gene TRBV5-5 combines with J gene TRBJ1-5; D not resolved. Germline V gene sequence: CDR1 SGHKS, CDR2 YYEKEE (reference sequence). This CDR3 spans 13 amino acids. V gave up 4 bases and J gave up 7 bases, with 12 bases separating them.

This clone was detected a few times. The chain couples TRBV6-5 to TRBJ1-2, with 9 positions matching TRBD1. V was pared by 4 bases and J by 7 bases, with 10 bases of the junction left unmatched. The CDR3 runs to 15 residues. CDR1 is MNHEY, CDR2 SVGAGI, per germline. In DNA, the CDR3 is TGTGCCAGCAGTTCCCCCGGGACAGGGTTGTTTGGCTACACCTTC. It is translated as CASSSPGTGLFGYTF.

As to this clone: A junction end diverges from the germline sequence, so it may reflect a read error. J is TRBJ2-2 and V is TRBV6-1; tentative D call: TRBD1 (8 bases). Germline V gives CDR1 MNHNS, CDR2 SASEGT. This CDR3 has 15 residues. DNA of the CDR3: TGTGCCAGCAGTCCGGGACAGGAGTCACCGGGGGGGCTGTTTTTT. Translated, it gives CASSPGQESPGGLFF.

This clone was counted between two and nine times. This is likely an artifact of a read error, given a far larger clone one base away. The genes are TRBV29-1 and TRBJ1-2, with D tentatively TRBD1 (6 bases). Germline CDR1 reads SQVTM; CDR2 reads ANQGSEA. This CDR3 has 12 residues. The CDR3 sequence: CNVTGTTYGYTF. For the CDR3, the DNA is TGCAACGTGACCGGGACAACTTATGGCTACACCTTC.

The sample holds one count of this clone. The gene calls are TRBV7-3 and TRBJ2-1, with 9 bases fitting TRBD1. Losses at the gene ends were 2 bases for V and 9 bases for J; bases not matched to a gene: 5. Germline assignment: CDR1 SGHTA and CDR2 FQGTGA. The CDR3 extends over 14 amino acids. DNA for the CDR3: TGTGCCAGCAGCTTAGGACAGGGGCTCGCTGAGCAGTTCTTC. Translating gives CASSLGQGLAEQFF.